This entry lists 26 T cell receptor beta chains sequenced from one sample in a study of T cell repertoires in cytomegalovirus infection. These receptors lack a known antigen. TCRdb recomputed calls from the reads with MiXCR, one row per CDR3 protein. The table has just over 450,000 distinct CDR3 sequences, more than 40% seen once. The material was cultured PBMCs, obtained from culture after CMV antigen stimulation. These receptors originate from a human donor in good health (CMV status not recorded). Some clones in this sample may be carry-over from other donors' samples.

The gene calls are TRBV11-3 and TRBJ2-5, with a weak D call TRBD2 (5 bases). V lost 1 base to trimming and J lost 2 bases, with 17 bases between them. Germline V lookup: CDR1 SGHNT, CDR2 YENEEA. This CDR3 contains 17 residues. The DNA for the CDR3 is TGTGCCAGCAGCTTAGTGGTCGACGGAAGCGGACAAGAGACCCAGTACTTC. Translation gives CASSLVVDGSGQETQYF.

The chain has TRBV7-3 and TRBJ2-4, with a weak D call TRBD1 (6 bases). V was clipped by 5 bases and J by 3 bases, with 14 bases between them. Germline V lookup: CDR1 SGHTA, CDR2 FQGTGA. CDR3 length: 15 residues. CDR3 region: CASSTTTGSKNIQYF. The DNA of the CDR3 is TGTGCCAGCAGCACGACCACAGGGAGCAAAAACATTCAGTACTTC.

The CDR3 DNA reads as TGTGCCAGCAGTCGGTTGCTAGCTGGTACAGATACGCAGTATTTT. Protein product: CASSRLLAGTDTQYF. The rearrangement joins TRBV5-5 to TRBJ2-3; a possible D gene is TRBD2 (5 bases). The CDR3 has 15 residues. From germline, CDR1 is SGHKS and CDR2 YYEKEE (reference sequence). V was trimmed by 5 bases and J by 3 bases, leaving 16 bases between them.

The chain employs TRBV12-3 or TRBV12-4 and TRBJ2-5, with 12 bases aligning to TRBD1. V lost 6 bases to trimming and J lost 5 bases; unmatched junction nucleotides: 7. This CDR3 has 15 amino acids. Written as DNA, the CDR3 is TGTGCCAGCAGGGGGACAGGGGGCCCGGCGGAGACCCAGTACTTC. Protein product: CASRGTGGPAETQYF.

This chain uses TRBV7-6 with TRBJ2-7; TRBD2 aligns across 11 bases. V shed 5 bases and J 6 bases; nucleotides not matched to a gene: 15. In germline, CDR1 is SGHVS, CDR2 FNYEAQ. CDR3 length equals 17 residues. CDR3 amino acids: CASSLGVSGRAGGEQYF. The CDR3 DNA reads as TGTGCCAGCAGCCTTGGGGTTAGCGGGAGGGCCGGCGGCGAGCAGTACTTC.

This chain links TRBV2 with TRBJ1-1; 7 bases are a match to TRBD1. The junction had 11 bases not matched to a gene; V was cut back by 5 bases and J by 2 bases. Looked up from germline, CDR1 is SNHLY and CDR2 is FYNNEI. CDR3 size: 16 residues. The CDR3 here is CASSRDQGGGNTEAFF. CDR3 DNA: TGTGCCAGCAGTCGGGATCAGGGGGGTGGAAACACTGAAGCTTTCTTT.

This clonotype showed up just a few times. The chain combines TRBV11-2 with TRBJ2-5, with TRBD2 identical over 8 bases. The CDR3 has 15 amino acids. Germline trimming cut 5 bases from V and 1 base from J; bases unmatched to any gene: 6. The germline gives CDR1 SGHAT, CDR2 FQNNGV. CDR3 region: CASSVGGVGQETQYF. The CDR3 DNA is TGTGCCAGCAGCGTCGGGGGGGTGGGCCAAGAGACCCAGTACTTC.

V usage is TRBV20-1 and J usage is TRBJ2-1; 7 bases align to TRBD2. V shed 3 bases, J shed 5 bases, and the junction held 4 bases outside the gene matches. Germline CDR1 is DFQATT and CDR2 is SNEGSKA (reference sequence). The CDR3 runs 13 residues. The CDR3: CSARSAGDNEQFF. DNA for the CDR3: TGCAGTGCTAGGTCTGCGGGAGACAATGAGCAGTTCTTC.

The gene calls are TRBV2 and TRBJ2-6; 10 bases are a match to TRBD1. The CDR3 has 17 amino acids. The ends lost 7 bases at V and 3 bases at J; junction bases unmatched: 9. CDR1 is SNHLY and CDR2 is FYNNEI in the germline V gene. The CDR3 loop is CASTRDRGEFGANVLTF. CDR3 DNA sequence: TGTGCCAGCACCCGGGACAGGGGAGAGTTTGGGGCCAACGTCCTGACTTTC.

This clonotype was seen at least ten times. V and J are TRBV7-8 and TRBJ2-1; 7 bases map to TRBD2. This CDR3 has 17 amino acids. Losses at the gene ends were 1 base for V and 8 bases for J; bases not matched to a gene: 14. CDR1 is SGHVS and CDR2 is FQNEAQ in the germline V gene. CDR3 sequence (DNA): TGTGCCAGCAGCTTAGAGCGCTCGGCGGGAGAATGGTATGAGCAGTTCTTC. Its translation is CASSLERSAGEWYEQFF.

This rearrangement joins TRBV9 to TRBJ2-2; unclear D gene. The germline CDR1 and CDR2 sequences are SGDLS and YYNGEE. Deletions cut 4 bases from V and 6 bases from J, with 7 bases between. This CDR3 contains 12 residues. The CDR3 region has the DNA TGTGCCAGCAGCATGTGGGCCGGGGAGCTGTTTTTT. Translation gives CASSMWAGELFF.

The chain employs TRBV4-1 and TRBJ2-5; perhaps TRBD1 as D (6 bases). Trimming pared 3 bases from V and 4 bases from J, leaving 9 bases between. The V gene's germline CDR1 is MGHRA and CDR2 YSYEKL. The CDR3 totals 13 residues. The CDR3: CASSHGQRETQYF. The CDR3, as DNA: TGCGCCAGCAGCCATGGACAGCGAGAGACCCAGTACTTC.

There are a few counts of this clonotype. The chain is built from TRBV7-2 and TRBJ2-5; 13 positions match TRBD2. The CDR3 is 16 amino acids. Germline assignment: CDR1 SGHTA and CDR2 FQGNSA. The trim removed 5 bases at V and 3 bases at J, leaving 6 bases unmatched. The CDR3 is CASSLWTSGGEETQYF. The DNA of the CDR3 is TGTGCCAGCAGCCTATGGACTAGCGGGGGAGAAGAGACCCAGTACTTC. The variable domain in full, completed from reference TRBV7-2 and TRBJ2-5, reads GAGVSQSPSNKVTEKGKDVELRCDPISGHTALYWYRQSLGQGLEFLIYFQGNSAPDKSGLPSDRFSAERTGGSVSTLTIQRTQQEDSAVYLCASSLWTSGGEETQYFGPGTRLLVL.

The CDR3 DNA follows: TGTGCCAGCAGACCTCTCGGGGGGAATCAGCCCCAGCATTTT. Residues: CASRPLGGNQPQHF. The genes are TRBV7-2 and TRBJ1-5; tentative D call: TRBD1 (5 bases). Deletions cut 6 bases from V and 4 bases from J, with 13 bases between. CDR1 is SGHTA and CDR2 is FQGNSA in the germline V gene. CDR3 size: 14 residues. Full variable domain (outside the CDR3, taken from reference TRBV7-2 and TRBJ1-5): GAGVSQSPSNKVTEKGKDVELRCDPISGHTALYWYRQSLGQGLEFLIYFQGNSAPDKSGLPSDRFSAERTGGSVSTLTIQRTQQEDSAVYLCASRPLGGNQPQHFGDGTRLSIL.

This chain connects TRBV20-1 to TRBJ1-1, with TRBD1 identical over 10 bases. With 2 bases clipped from V and 4 bases from J, the junction kept 13 bases outside the gene matches. The CDR3 sequence is 17 residues long. Germline V gives CDR1 DFQATT, CDR2 SNEGSKA (reference sequence). This chain's CDR3 is CSARPRLRQGAFTEAFF. The DNA of the CDR3 is TGCAGTGCTAGACCCCGCCTTAGACAGGGGGCATTCACTGAAGCTTTCTTT.

The count of this clonotype is one. The chain uses TRBV10-3 and TRBJ2-4; D gene ambiguous. Germline V CDR1 and CDR2: ENHRY, SYGVKD. The CDR3 spans 14 residues. V lost 5 bases and J lost 0, with 8 bases in between. The CDR3: CAISSDIAKNIQYF. The CDR3 DNA reads TGTGCCATCAGTTCCGACATAGCCAAAAACATTCAGTACTTC.

This clonotype appeared a single time. This chain links TRBV24-1 with TRBJ2-1; a weak D match, TRBD1 (5 bases). V was trimmed by 8 bases and J by 0 bases, leaving 7 bases between them. Germline CDR1 and CDR2: KGHDR and SFDVKD. This CDR3 has 13 amino acids. The CDR3 DNA reads TGTGCCACCACTGACAGCTCCTACAATGAGCAGTTCTTC. It codes for CATTDSSYNEQFF.

On this clonotype: The CDR3 does not close with the conserved phenylalanine or tryptophan, likely indicating a read error. It is unclear where the CDR3 begins or ends on the DNA, so no DNA is shown, and the CDR3 is as TCRdb lists it. The chain has TRBV7-2 and TRBJ2-1. The CDR3 region is 12 residues in length, termini included. Germline CDR1 SGHTA, CDR2 FQGNSA. The CDR3 here is CASSRRDNEQLL.

V usage is TRBV5-5 and J usage is TRBJ2-5; D possibly corresponds to TRBD1 (6 bases). CDR3 length: 16 residues. V was shortened by 0 bases and J by 5 bases, with 17 bases between the two germline ends. Germline values: CDR1 SGHKS, CDR2 YYEKEE (reference sequence). CDR3 in amino acids: CASSLDGQGYVETQYF. CDR3 coding DNA: TGTGCCAGCAGCTTGGACGGTCAGGGGTACGTGGAGACCCAGTACTTC.

This clonotype was recorded many times. The chain uses TRBV7-2 and TRBJ1-5; D remains ambiguous. V was shortened by 4 bases and J by 2 bases, with 9 bases between the two germline ends. The CDR3 sequence is 14 residues long. The germline V gene has CDR1 SGHTA and CDR2 FQGNSA. This CDR3 is CASSSVSGNQPQHF. The DNA of the CDR3 is TGTGCCAGCAGCTCAGTCAGCGGCAATCAGCCCCAGCATTTT.

The chain is built from TRBV7-9 and TRBJ1-4; a possible D gene is TRBD1 (5 bases). The CDR3 has 13 amino acids. The V and J ends lost 5 bases and 8 bases respectively, with 12 bases between them. Germline V gene lookup returns CDR1 SEHNR and CDR2 FQNEAQ (reference sequence). The CDR3 DNA reads TGTGCCAGCAGCGGTTGGGGGGACGAAAAACTGTTTTTT. Encoded protein: CASSGWGDEKLFF.

This chain uses TRBV7-2 with TRBJ2-6, with 16 positions matching TRBD2. The germline gives CDR1 SGHTA, CDR2 FQGNSA. This CDR3 is built from 16 residues. V trimming: 4 bases; J trimming: 16 bases; junction bases outside the gene matches: 10. CDR3 residues: CASSSVPGLAGGYLTF. CDR3 sequence (DNA): TGTGCCAGCAGCTCCGTCCCGGGACTAGCGGGAGGGTATCTGACTTTC.

DNA for the CDR3: TGTGCCAGCAGTTTAATGCGGATAGCCAAAAACATTCAGTACTTC. As protein: CASSLMRIAKNIQYF. The rearrangement uses TRBV28 and TRBJ2-4; D is undetermined. CDR3 length equals 15 residues. The germline V gene has CDR1 MDHEN and CDR2 SYDVKM. V lost 2 bases, J lost 0 bases, and 8 bases lay in between.

This sequence joins TRBV18 and TRBJ1-2; D is uncertain. Germline loops: CDR1 KGHSH, CDR2 LQKENI. There are 14 residues in the CDR3. V lost 1 base, J lost 7 bases, and 13 bases lay in between. The CDR3 protein is CASSPLPGRSGYTF. DNA for the CDR3: TGTGCCAGCTCACCACTTCCAGGCAGAAGTGGCTACACCTTC. The full variable domain, in which reference TRBV18 and TRBJ1-2 provide the parts outside the CDR3, is NAGVMQNPRHLVRRRGQEARLRCSPMKGHSHVYWYRQLPEEGLKFMVYLQKENIIDESGMPKERFSAEFPKEGPSILRIQQVVRGDSAAYFCASSPLPGRSGYTFGSGTRLTVV.

The rearrangement links TRBV29-1 to TRBJ2-1, with unresolved D. The V end lost 1 base, the J end lost 0 bases, and 1 base lay between the germline ends. Germline CDR1 reads SQVTM; CDR2 reads ANQGSEA. The CDR3 has 12 residues. Here the CDR3 DNA reads TGCAGCGTTGAAGGCTCCTACAATGAGCAGTTCTTC. Its protein product is CSVEGSYNEQFF.

The chain uses TRBV2 and TRBJ1-2; 7 nucleotides line up with TRBD1. CDR3 length equals 13 residues. With 9 bases clipped from V and 5 bases from J, the junction kept 9 bases outside the gene matches. Germline V CDR1 and CDR2: SNHLY, FYNNEI. The CDR3 here is CASRQGLRYGYTF. For the CDR3, the DNA is TGTGCCAGTAGACAGGGCCTTCGTTATGGCTACACCTTC.